The 16 T cell receptor beta chains in this list originate from one sample, sequenced in a study of preoperative IRX-2 immunotherapy in early breast cancer. Specified treatment: preoperative locoregional IRX-2 cytokine immunotherapy. This table comes from immunoSEQ multiplex PCR, and its TCRdb copy is limited to in-frame clones, with some not included. There are under 15,000 clones in the sample; roughly 91% occur only once, and around 28% lies in the top ten. This sample was taken from a patient treated with IRX-2 immunotherapy. These TCRs come from a human donor with breast cancer.

The genes are TRBV4-1 and TRBJ2-5; 8 bases agree with TRBD2. Germline V lookup: CDR1 MGHRA, CDR2 YSYEKL. Losses at the gene ends were 2 bases for V and 7 bases for J; bases not matched to a gene: 12. The CDR3 covers 16 residues. The CDR3 reads CASSQSRTSSPGTQYF. CDR3 DNA sequence: TGCGCCAGCAGCCAATCGCGGACTAGCTCCCCGGGGACCCAGTACTTC.

The rearrangement joins TRBV5-4 to TRBJ2-5; possibly TRBD2 for D (6 bases). The CDR3 spans 13 residues. Deletions cut 8 bases from V and 3 bases from J, with 14 bases between. The germline V gene encodes CDR1 SGHNT and CDR2 YYREEE (reference sequence). CDR3 nucleotides: TGTGCCAGTCAGTGGAGGGCGGAAGAGACCCAGTACTTC. The encoded protein is CASQWRAEETQYF.

J is TRBJ2-1 and V is TRBV6-1; D is unresolved. Trimming removed 2 bases at V and 8 bases at J, with 10 bases between. The germline gives CDR1 MNHNS, CDR2 SASEGT. The length of the CDR3 is 13 residues. CDR3 sequence reads: CASSESYQDEQFF. In DNA, the CDR3 is TGTGCCAGCAGTGAAAGTTATCAGGATGAGCAGTTCTTC.

This clone was counted once. The chain is built from TRBV14 and TRBJ1-3, with D unclear. V lost 6 bases and J lost 6, with 12 bases in between. Germline V gene lookup returns CDR1 SGHDN and CDR2 FVKESK. This CDR3 spans 13 amino acids. The CDR3 region has the DNA TGTGCCAGCAGTCTCGCGATCCTAAACACCATATATTTT. It translates to CASSLAILNTIYF.

This chain links TRBV5-4 with TRBJ2-5; 11 nucleotides agree with TRBD2. Germline V CDR1 and CDR2: SGHNT, YYREEE (reference sequence). CDR3 length equals 18 residues. With 2 bases clipped from V and 0 bases from J, the junction kept 9 bases outside the gene matches. The CDR3 spells CASSLGGLAGGNQETQYF. CDR3 coding DNA: TGTGCCAGCAGCTTAGGCGGTCTAGCGGGGGGTAACCAAGAGACCCAGTACTTC.

V and J are TRBV5-4 and TRBJ1-2; D is possibly TRBD1 (5 bases). The V and J ends lost 3 bases and 7 bases respectively, with 19 bases between them. Germline V gene data show CDR1 as SGHNT and CDR2 as YYREEE (reference sequence). This CDR3 is built from 15 residues. The CDR3 sequence: CASSSSGTLTAGYTF. DNA for the CDR3: TGTGCCAGCAGCTCCTCCGGGACGCTCACCGCTGGCTACACCTTC.

The CDR3 reads CASRKEAGVGTGELFF. In DNA, the CDR3 is TGTGCCAGCAGAAAGGAAGCGGGGGTTGGTACCGGGGAGCTGTTTTTT. J is TRBJ2-2 and V is TRBV2; 8 bases are shared with TRBD2. The V and J ends lost 6 bases and 5 bases, in that order; junction bases with no gene match: 11. This CDR3 region has 16 residues. Looked up from germline, CDR1 is SNHLY and CDR2 is FYNNEI.

The genes are TRBV6-1 and TRBJ2-3; 7 positions match TRBD2. Germline loops: CDR1 MNHNS, CDR2 SASEGT. V lost 2 bases, J lost 0 bases, and 2 bases stayed unmatched. The CDR3 spans 15 residues. The CDR3 loop is CASSERRGSTDTQYF. As DNA, the CDR3 is TGTGCCAGCAGTGAAAGGCGGGGGAGCACAGATACGCAGTATTTT.

The chain links TRBV5-6 to TRBJ2-7, with D unresolved. Germline V gene sequence: CDR1 SGHDT, CDR2 YYEEEE. CDR3 length: 14 amino acids. Trimming removed 4 bases at V and 1 base at J, with 12 bases between. CDR3: CASSPEWGSYEQYF. CDR3 in DNA: TGTGCCAGCAGCCCAGAGTGGGGTTCCTACGAGCAGTACTTC.

The V call is TRBV19, the J call TRBJ2-4; no clear D. V was cut by 5 bases and J by 7 bases, with 9 bases left in between. This CDR3 is built from 12 residues. The V gene's germline CDR1 is LNHDA and CDR2 SQIVND (reference sequence). This chain's CDR3 is CASSLERNIQYF. As DNA, the CDR3 is TGTGCCAGTAGTCTTGAACGGAACATTCAGTACTTC. Based on the CDR3 plus reference TRBV19 and TRBJ2-4, the full variable domain is DGGITQSPKYLFRKEGQNVTLSCEQNLNHDAMYWYRQDPGQGLRLIYYSQIVNDFQKGDIAEGYSVSREKKESFPLTVTSAQKNPTAFYLCASSLERNIQYFGAGTRLSVL.

This rearrangement joins TRBV6-4 to TRBJ2-2, with a weak D call TRBD1 (5 bases). This CDR3 is built from 14 residues. The germline CDR1 and CDR2 sequences are MRHNA and SNTAGT. The V gene lost 4 bases and the J gene lost 4 bases, with 10 bases spanning the gap. The CDR3 region is CASSAQGGTGELFF. CDR3 DNA sequence: TGTGCCAGCAGTGCCCAGGGTGGCACCGGGGAGCTGTTTTTT.

The chain employs TRBV2 and TRBJ1-4, with D possibly matching TRBD1 (6 bases). V shed 6 bases and J shed 2 bases, with 10 bases lying between them. The CDR3 covers 14 residues. Germline V CDR1 and CDR2: SNHLY, FYNNEI. CDR3 DNA: TGTGCCAGCAGACGGACAGTTACTAATGAAAAACTGTTTTTT. Amino acids: CASRRTVTNEKLFF.

CDR3 coding DNA: TGTGCCAGCAGTGACCCCGGGAACCGGCCCAATGAGCAGTTCTTC. Protein sequence: CASSDPGNRPNEQFF. The rearrangement uses TRBV6-4 and TRBJ2-1; TRBD2 might be the D (5 bases). The CDR3 runs to 15 residues. Germline V lookup: CDR1 MRHNA, CDR2 SNTAGT. Trimming took off 2 bases at V and 6 bases at J, with 14 bases between the two ends.

This rearrangement joins TRBV2 to TRBJ1-2; 7 bases match TRBD1. Germline V gene data show CDR1 as SNHLY and CDR2 as FYNNEI. The CDR3 loop spans 15 amino acids. V lost 2 bases, J lost 4 bases, and 7 bases stayed unmatched. CDR3: CASSEMGQTLYGYTF. CDR3 nucleotide sequence: TGTGCCAGCAGTGAAATGGGACAGACCCTCTATGGCTACACCTTC. Looking up the rest from reference TRBV2 and TRBJ1-2 gives the full variable domain: EPEVTQTPSHQVTQMGQEVILRCVPISNHLYFYWYRQILGQKVEFLVSFYNNEISEKSEIFDDQFSVERPDGSNFTLKIRSTKLEDSAMYFCASSEMGQTLYGYTFGSGTRLTVV.

The rearrangement links TRBV28 to TRBJ2-7; 7 nucleotides agree with TRBD1. This CDR3 region has 14 residues. The germline gives CDR1 MDHEN, CDR2 SYDVKM. V trimming: 4 bases; J trimming: 6 bases; junction bases outside the gene matches: 9. The CDR3 loop is CASSSSQGNFEQYV. CDR3 DNA sequence: TGTGCCAGCAGTTCCTCACAGGGGAATTTCGAGCAGTACGTC.

This chain joins TRBV5-4 and TRBJ1-2; 12 bases map to TRBD1. Looked up from germline, CDR1 is SGHNT and CDR2 is YYREEE (reference sequence). With 4 bases clipped from V and 2 bases from J, the junction kept 6 bases outside the gene matches. The CDR3 has 16 amino acids. The CDR3 is CASSPGQGAQNYGYTF. The CDR3 nucleotides are TGTGCCAGCAGCCCGGGACAGGGGGCGCAAAACTATGGCTACACCTTC.